What follows are 8 T cell receptor beta chains derived from one specimen sequenced in a study of cytomegalovirus exposure and HLA in healthy donors. Vbeta (60) and Jbeta (13) primers were used in the PCR. Profiling relied on immunoSEQ multiplex PCR, and the TCRdb table lists in-frame clones only, not all of them. The data show 200,000 to 250,000 clones, with roughly 89% seen just once and less than 1.2% held by the top ten. The specimen was PBMCs. All receptors derive from a woman aged 18-30 years in good health and CMV-seronegative.

The chain links TRBV7-3 to TRBJ2-6; 7 bases line up with TRBD2. CDR3 length: 15 residues. Trimming took 8 bases from V and 0 from J; bases not matched to a gene: 4. Germline V CDR1 and CDR2: SGHTA, FQGTGA. Here the CDR3 DNA reads TGTGCCAGCGGAGGCGGGAGCTCTGGGGCCAACGTCCTGACTTTC. Translating it yields CASGGGSSGANVLTF.

The rearrangement joins TRBV2 to TRBJ2-3, with TRBD2 identical over 11 bases. V was clipped by 9 bases and J by 2 bases; unmatched bases: 1. Looked up from germline, CDR1 is SNHLY and CDR2 is FYNNEI. The CDR3 length is 13 residues. The CDR3 nucleotides are TGTGCCAGTAGCGGGAGGGACACAGATACGCAGTATTTT. The encoded protein is CASSGRDTDTQYF. Supplemented by reference TRBV2 and TRBJ2-3, the full variable domain reads EPEVTQTPSHQVTQMGQEVILRCVPISNHLYFYWYRQILGQKVEFLVSFYNNEISEKSEIFDDQFSVERPDGSNFTLKIRSTKLEDSAMYFCASSGRDTDTQYFGPGTRLTVL.

In this sample, this clone turned up once. The chain uses TRBV11-3 and TRBJ2-7; TRBD1 matches at 7 bases. The V gene end was trimmed by 4 bases and the J gene end by 2 bases; junction bases not matched to a gene: 5. CDR1 and CDR2 from the germline V gene are SGHNT and YENEEA. The CDR3 sequence is 14 residues long. The CDR3 nucleotides are TGTGCCAGCAGCTCCCGACAGGGCCCCTACGAGCAGTACTTC. It codes for CASSSRQGPYEQYF.

The chain has TRBV7-9 and TRBJ2-7; TRBD1 aligns across 7 bases. Germline V gene data show CDR1 as SEHNR and CDR2 as FQNEAQ (reference sequence). Unmatched junction bases numbered 2, after V lost 3 bases and J lost 6 bases. The CDR3 consists of 12 residues. Here the CDR3 reads CASSFGTAEQYF. CDR3 coding DNA: TGTGCCAGCAGCTTTGGGACAGCCGAGCAGTACTTC.

The chain employs TRBV7-9 and TRBJ2-1; 7 nucleotides line up with TRBD2. Losses at the gene ends were 5 bases for V and 7 bases for J; bases not matched to a gene: 11. Germline assignment: CDR1 SEHNR and CDR2 FQNEAQ (reference sequence). The CDR3 is 15 residues long. Written as DNA, the CDR3 is TGTGCCAGCAGCCCGTGGGACTATAACGAGAATGAGCAGTTCTTC. Protein product: CASSPWDYNENEQFF.

The rearrangement joins TRBV7-6 to TRBJ1-2; D gene unclear. This CDR3 is built from 13 residues. Germline V lookup: CDR1 SGHVS, CDR2 FNYEAQ. V lost 0 bases and J 6 bases, leaving 8 bases between the germline ends. The CDR3 protein is CASSLAPGDGYTF. DNA for the CDR3: TGTGCCAGCAGCTTAGCGCCGGGAGATGGCTACACCTTC. The full variable domain, its missing parts supplied by reference TRBV7-6 and TRBJ1-2, is GAGVSQSPRYKVTKRGQDVALRCDPISGHVSLYWYRQALGQGPEFLTYFNYEAQQDKSGLPNDRFSAERPEGSISTLTIQRTEQRDSAMYRCASSLAPGDGYTFGSGTRLTVV.

The CDR3 is CASSLEGAGTEAFF. The CDR3 coding sequence is TGTGCCAGCAGCTTAGAGGGGGCGGGCACTGAAGCTTTCTTT. This chain connects TRBV7-2 to TRBJ1-1, with 7 bases matching TRBD1. The CDR3 totals 14 residues. From germline, CDR1 is SGHTA and CDR2 FQGNSA. With 1 base clipped from V and 4 bases from J, the junction kept 3 bases outside the gene matches. The full variable domain, its missing parts supplied by reference TRBV7-2 and TRBJ1-1, is GAGVSQSPSNKVTEKGKDVELRCDPISGHTALYWYRQSLGQGLEFLIYFQGNSAPDKSGLPSDRFSAERTGGSVSTLTIQRTQQEDSAVYLCASSLEGAGTEAFFGQGTRLTVV.

V is TRBV5-1 and J is TRBJ2-3, with TRBD1 identical over 9 bases. Germline loops: CDR1 SGHRS, CDR2 YFSETQ. V was pared by 4 bases and J by 2 bases, with 14 bases of the junction left unmatched. The CDR3 has 18 amino acids. The CDR3 DNA reads TGCGCCAGCAGCAAAGGGACAGGGTTGTTGCGGGTCACAGATACGCAGTATTTT. Translation gives CASSKGTGLLRVTDTQYF.